Below are 32 T cell receptor beta chains sequenced from a single sample in a study of CD8+ T cells in alopecia areata. Extraction and reverse transcription of RNA yielded cDNA as the sequencing template. The repertoire was sequenced with immunoSEQ multiplex PCR; TCRdb's copy has only in-frame clones and lacks some. This repertoire shows 150,000 or so clones, roughly 50% found once; its top ten account for approximately 6.8%. Sample: CD4+ T cells sorted from blood. These receptors were obtained from a human donor with alopecia areata.

Only a few counts were recorded for this clone. The V gene is TRBV19, the J gene TRBJ1-1, with D uncertain. This CDR3 has 13 residues. Germline CDR1 LNHDA, CDR2 SQIVND (reference sequence). Deletions cut 7 bases from V and 4 bases from J, with 13 bases between. The CDR3 here is CASMKTSTTEAFF. CDR3 bases: TGTGCCAGTATGAAGACATCTACCACTGAAGCTTTCTTT.

The gene calls are TRBV5-1 and TRBJ2-2; TRBD1 or TRBD2 may be the D gene (5 bases each). The CDR3 is made up of 11 amino acids. V dropped 5 bases and J dropped 6 bases, with 5 bases sitting between them. Per the germline V gene, CDR1 is SGHRS and CDR2 is YFSETQ. CDR3 sequence (DNA): TGCGCCAGCAGGGGGGCCGGGGAGCTGTTTTTT. Its protein is CASRGAGELFF.

This chain connects TRBV9 to TRBJ1-2; a weak D match, TRBD1 (5 bases). CDR1 is SGDLS and CDR2 is YYNGEE in the germline V gene. The CDR3 contains 14 residues. Trimming pared 2 bases from V and 7 bases from J, leaving 15 bases between. CDR3 DNA: TGTGCCAGCAGCGTGTGGGACCTACCGGGTGGCTACACCTTC. Translating gives CASSVWDLPGGYTF.

The V gene is TRBV5-4, the J gene TRBJ2-5; 9 positions match TRBD1. The germline gives CDR1 SGHNT, CDR2 YYREEE (reference sequence). This CDR3 is built from 17 residues. The trim removed 4 bases at V and 4 bases at J, leaving 14 bases unmatched. CDR3 amino acids: CASSAINRDRVLETQYF. CDR3 in DNA: TGTGCCAGCAGCGCGATTAACCGGGACAGGGTGCTAGAGACCCAGTACTTC. Variable domain in full (rest from reference TRBV5-4 and TRBJ2-5): ETGVTQSPTHLIKTRGQQVTLRCSSQSGHNTVSWYQQALGQGPQFIFQYYREEENGRGNFPPRFSGLQFPNYSSELNVNALELDDSALYLCASSAINRDRVLETQYFGPGTRLLVL.

This clone was counted a few times. The J gene is TRBJ2-3, the V gene TRBV30; 7 bases align to TRBD1. V shed 3 bases and J 0 bases; nucleotides not matched to a gene: 6. Looked up from germline, CDR1 is GTSNPN and CDR2 is SVGIG (reference sequence). The CDR3 sequence is 15 residues long. The CDR3 region is CAWSFGQASTDTQYF. In DNA form, the CDR3 reads TGTGCCTGGAGCTTCGGACAGGCTAGCACAGATACGCAGTATTTT.

V usage is TRBV5-1 and J usage is TRBJ1-5, with D unresolved. The V end was cut by 4 bases, the J end by 6 bases, with 14 bases between. There are 14 residues in the CDR3. Germline V gene data show CDR1 as SGHRS and CDR2 as YFSETQ. Written as DNA, the CDR3 is TGCGCCAGCAGCCCGGACCTAGGCACTCAGCCCCAGCATTTT. It specifies CASSPDLGTQPQHF.

This clone was counted between two and nine times. The rearrangement uses TRBV29-1 and TRBJ1-5; D not certain. Germline lookup yields CDR1 SQVTM and CDR2 ANQGSEA. V lost 5 bases and J 5 bases, leaving 13 bases between the germline ends. CDR3 length: 13 amino acids. The CDR3 region is CSVMGNYDQPQHF. In DNA form, the CDR3 reads TGCAGCGTTATGGGGAACTACGATCAGCCCCAGCATTTT.

This clone was seen a few times. V and J are TRBV5-1 and TRBJ2-5; D unclear. The CDR3 is made up of 14 amino acids. Germline V gene lookup returns CDR1 SGHRS and CDR2 YFSETQ. The ends were cut back, 4 bases at V and 1 base at J, with 11 bases in the middle. The CDR3 loop reads CASSRYSTQETQYF. The CDR3 DNA sequence: TGCGCCAGCAGCCGTTACTCGACCCAAGAGACCCAGTACTTC.

This chain uses TRBV27 with TRBJ2-3, with TRBD2 matching 8 bases. This CDR3 spans 15 amino acids. Germline-derived CDR1 and CDR2 are MNHEY and SMNVEV (reference sequence). V lost 6 bases to trimming and J lost 3 bases; unmatched junction nucleotides: 8. CDR3 sequence: CASRLNSGTTDTQYF. The DNA of the CDR3 is TGTGCCAGCAGACTGAATAGCGGGACAACAGATACGCAGTATTTT.

For this clone: The sample has other DNA sequences that encode this CDR3 too. The V and J genes are TRBV29-1 and TRBJ1-1; D is undetermined. Trimming took off 7 bases at V and 1 base at J, with 4 bases between the two ends. The CDR3 extends over 10 amino acids. In germline, CDR1 is SQVTM, CDR2 ANQGSEA. CDR3 DNA: TGCAGCGGGGGGAACACTGAAGCTTTCTTT. Its translation: CSGGNTEAFF.

This chain joins TRBV5-1 and TRBJ2-7; 10 bases agree with TRBD2. Germline V CDR1 and CDR2: SGHRS, YFSETQ. The CDR3 has 15 residues. J gave up 7 bases and V 4 bases, and 11 bases lay outside the gene matches. The CDR3 DNA reads as TGCGCCAGCAGCCCAAGGACTAGCGGATCCTGGGAGCAGTACTTC. This translates into CASSPRTSGSWEQYF.

V usage is TRBV27 and J usage is TRBJ1-2; 7 bases map to TRBD1. CDR3 size: 14 residues. V was clipped by 5 bases and J by 6 bases; unmatched bases: 9. The germline V gene has CDR1 MNHEY and CDR2 SMNVEV (reference sequence). This CDR3 is CASSMLSTGNGYTF. Written as DNA, the CDR3 is TGTGCCAGCAGTATGCTCTCGACAGGGAATGGCTACACCTTC.

The V and J genes are TRBV18 and TRBJ1-1, with D unresolved. Between the trimmed V and J ends, which lost 2 bases and 0 bases, there was a span of 4 bases. CDR1 KGHSH and CDR2 LQKENI come from the germline V gene. The length of the CDR3 is 13 residues. This chain's CDR3 is CASSPSMNTEAFF. The DNA for the CDR3 is TGTGCCAGCTCACCATCGATGAACACTGAAGCTTTCTTT. Based on the CDR3 plus reference TRBV18 and TRBJ1-1, the full variable domain is NAGVMQNPRHLVRRRGQEARLRCSPMKGHSHVYWYRQLPEEGLKFMVYLQKENIIDESGMPKERFSAEFPKEGPSILRIQQVVRGDSAAYFCASSPSMNTEAFFGQGTRLTVV.

As DNA, the CDR3 is TGTGCCAGCAGTCCACTCGGGCCGGGACAAGAGACCCAGTACTTC. Translation: CASSPLGPGQETQYF. The chain combines TRBV28 with TRBJ2-5; tentative D call: TRBD2 (5 bases). Germline V gives CDR1 MDHEN, CDR2 SYDVKM. The CDR3 covers 15 residues. Deletions cut 5 bases from V and 2 bases from J, with 15 bases between.

The rearrangement joins TRBV5-1 to TRBJ2-2; a weak D match, TRBD2 (6 bases). This CDR3 has 16 residues. V lost 0 bases to trimming and J lost 1 base, with 10 bases between them. Germline V CDR1 and CDR2: SGHRS, YFSETQ. Here the CDR3 reads CASSLDGGMNTGELFF. The CDR3 DNA sequence: TGCGCCAGCAGCTTGGACGGGGGAATGAACACCGGGGAGCTGTTTTTT.

This chain links TRBV4-1 with TRBJ1-1; D remains ambiguous. Trimming stripped 0 bases from V and 3 bases from J, with 11 bases between. There are 15 residues in the CDR3. The germline V gene has CDR1 MGHRA and CDR2 YSYEKL. CDR3 in DNA: TGCGCCAGCAGCCAAGACTCCAATGGGGACACTGAAGCTTTCTTT. Protein sequence: CASSQDSNGDTEAFF.

The rearrangement joins TRBV12-5 to TRBJ1-5; maybe TRBD1 (6 bases). The ends were cut back, 10 bases at V and 0 bases at J, with 25 bases in the middle. From germline, CDR1 is LGHNT and CDR2 FRNRAP. CDR3 length equals 18 residues. CDR3 amino acids: CATLRGRGGEYSNQPQHF. The CDR3 DNA reads as TGTGCTACCCTCCGGGGCAGGGGTGGGGAGTATAGCAATCAGCCCCAGCATTTT.

CDR3 DNA sequence: TGCGCCAGCAGCTCAATCATGGACGCCTACGAGCAGTACTTC. Its translation is CASSSIMDAYEQYF. V usage is TRBV5-1 and J usage is TRBJ2-7; D uncertain. Germline V lookup: CDR1 SGHRS, CDR2 YFSETQ. CDR3 length: 14 amino acids. V was shortened by 3 bases and J by 2 bases, with 12 bases between the two germline ends.

This clone showed up just a few times. The chain recombines TRBV29-1 with TRBJ2-5; tentatively, D is TRBD1 (6 bases). Germline V lookup: CDR1 SQVTM, CDR2 ANQGSEA. The CDR3 is made up of 11 amino acids. The V end lost 5 bases, the J end lost 4 bases, and 8 bases lay between the germline ends. Written as DNA, the CDR3 is TGCAGCGTTTTAGGGGGAGAGACCCAGTACTTC. Its protein is CSVLGGETQYF.

This clone appeared a few times. This chain connects TRBV5-4 to TRBJ2-1; D may be TRBD1 (6 bases). CDR3 length: 15 residues. Trimming removed 3 bases at V and 8 bases at J, with 18 bases between. Germline lookup yields CDR1 SGHNT and CDR2 YYREEE (reference sequence). CDR3 sequence reads: CASSSGPRGGDEQFF. The CDR3, as DNA: TGTGCCAGCAGCTCGGGCCCCAGAGGGGGTGATGAGCAGTTCTTC.

V gene TRBV7-9 combines with J gene TRBJ2-7, with D possibly TRBD2 on 6 matching bases. V was clipped by 4 bases and J by 7 bases, with 11 bases between them. This CDR3 has 12 residues. Germline CDR1 is SEHNR and CDR2 is FQNEAQ (reference sequence). In nucleotides, the CDR3 is TGTGCCAGCAGCTCCGGACTACTTGAGCAGTACTTC. Its translation is CASSSGLLEQYF.

This sequence joins TRBV12-5 and TRBJ1-1; D is ambiguous. This CDR3 is built from 12 residues. The germline V gene has CDR1 LGHNT and CDR2 FRNRAP. The germline V and J ends were trimmed by 3 bases and 1 base, with 3 bases remaining between them. The CDR3 DNA follows: TGTGCTAGTGGTTTACAGAACACTGAAGCTTTCTTT. This gives the protein CASGLQNTEAFF.

The CDR3 spells CASSQDLVGGTSGSGADTQYF. The DNA of the CDR3 is TGTGCCAGCAGCCAAGATCTCGTTGGGGGGACTAGCGGGAGTGGCGCAGATACGCAGTATTTT. This chain joins TRBV4-2 and TRBJ2-3, with 14 bases identical to TRBD2. CDR1 and CDR2 (germline): LGHNA, YNFKEQ. The V segment lost 0 bases and the J segment 4 bases; nucleotides outside the gene matches: 15. CDR3 length: 21 residues.

This clone has more than one count but fewer than ten. The J gene is TRBJ1-2, the V gene TRBV12-2; the DNA was not compared with TRBD1, the D call given in the table. TRBV12-2 is designated a pseudogene. This CDR3 comprises 17 residues. The CDR3 spells CASRQSSRDRQDYGYTF. The CDR3 DNA reads as TGTGCAAGTCGTCAGTCTTCCCGGGACAGGCAAGACTATGGCTACACCTTC.

This rearrangement joins TRBV28 to TRBJ2-1; a weak D match, TRBD2 (6 bases). The CDR3 runs to 16 residues. The V gene's germline CDR1 is MDHEN and CDR2 SYDVKM. V lost 3 bases and J 4 bases, leaving 16 bases between the germline ends. CDR3 protein: CASSLLDRGAYNEQFF. The CDR3 DNA reads as TGTGCCAGCAGTTTGTTAGATCGCGGGGCGTACAATGAGCAGTTCTTC.

As to this clone: The sample has other DNA sequences that encode this CDR3 too. This chain's CDR3 is CASSVEPRETQYF. The CDR3 DNA sequence: TGTGCCAGCAGCGTAGAGCCGCGGGAGACCCAGTACTTC. This rearrangement joins TRBV9 to TRBJ2-5; D call uncertain. This CDR3 is 13 amino acids long. CDR1 is SGDLS and CDR2 is YYNGEE in the germline V gene. Trimming took 0 bases from V and 5 from J, leaving 8 bases between them.

V gene TRBV6-1 combines with J gene TRBJ1-2; 9 bases are shared with TRBD1. V gave up 2 bases and J gave up 8 bases; unmatched junction bases: 6. The CDR3 has 14 residues. Germline values: CDR1 MNHNS, CDR2 SASEGT. In DNA, the CDR3 is TGTGCCAGCAGTGAACAGGGACAGGGCGACGGCTACACCTTC. This encodes CASSEQGQGDGYTF.

The chain carries TRBV28 and TRBJ2-2; no clear D gene. The V gene lost 4 bases and the J gene lost 8 bases, with 14 bases spanning the gap. CDR3 size: 14 residues. CDR1 is MDHEN and CDR2 is SYDVKM in the germline V gene. CDR3 nucleotide sequence: TGTGCCAGCAGTTACCGGGCCCCGAGGGGGGAGCTGTTTTTT. Translation gives CASSYRAPRGELFF. Full variable domain (outside the CDR3, taken from reference TRBV28 and TRBJ2-2): DVKVTQSSRYLVKRTGEKVFLECVQDMDHENMFWYRQDPGLGLRLIYFSYDVKMKEKGDIPEGYSVSREKKERFSLILESASTNQTSMYLCASSYRAPRGELFFGEGSRLTVL.

This clone occurred once. V and J are TRBV29-1 and TRBJ2-4; D perhaps matches TRBD1 (6 bases). The length of the CDR3 is 15 residues. The germline V gene has CDR1 SQVTM and CDR2 ANQGSEA. Trimming stripped 5 bases from V and 1 base from J, with 15 bases between. CDR3 residues: CSVRSGVQAKNIQYF. The CDR3 region has the DNA TGCAGCGTTCGATCAGGGGTTCAGGCCAAAAACATTCAGTACTTC.

This clone appeared a few times. The chain couples TRBV29-1 to TRBJ2-5; TRBD2 agrees at 8 bases. Germline lookup yields CDR1 SQVTM and CDR2 ANQGSEA. This CDR3 has 15 amino acids. With 7 bases clipped from V and 2 bases from J, the junction kept 12 bases outside the gene matches. The CDR3 here is CSASGSGGRQETQYF. DNA of the CDR3: TGCAGCGCCTCCGGGTCGGGAGGGCGACAAGAGACCCAGTACTTC.

The chain links TRBV7-9 to TRBJ2-4; 7 nucleotides line up with TRBD2. After removal of 1 base from V and 15 bases from J, the junction contained 6 bases not matched to a gene. Germline V CDR1 and CDR2: SEHNR, FQNEAQ (reference sequence). The CDR3 length is 12 residues. In DNA form, the CDR3 reads TGTGCCAGCAGCTTAGGGCCGGGAGGACGGTACTTC. This sequence encodes CASSLGPGGRYF.

This chain links TRBV29-1 with TRBJ2-5; 12 nucleotides match TRBD1. V lost 5 bases to trimming and J lost 5 bases; unmatched junction nucleotides: 6. Germline CDR1 reads SQVTM; CDR2 reads ANQGSEA. CDR3 size: 14 residues. The CDR3 bases are TGCAGCGTTCGGGGACAGGGGGCTCGGGAGACCCAGTACTTC. Amino acid sequence: CSVRGQGARETQYF.